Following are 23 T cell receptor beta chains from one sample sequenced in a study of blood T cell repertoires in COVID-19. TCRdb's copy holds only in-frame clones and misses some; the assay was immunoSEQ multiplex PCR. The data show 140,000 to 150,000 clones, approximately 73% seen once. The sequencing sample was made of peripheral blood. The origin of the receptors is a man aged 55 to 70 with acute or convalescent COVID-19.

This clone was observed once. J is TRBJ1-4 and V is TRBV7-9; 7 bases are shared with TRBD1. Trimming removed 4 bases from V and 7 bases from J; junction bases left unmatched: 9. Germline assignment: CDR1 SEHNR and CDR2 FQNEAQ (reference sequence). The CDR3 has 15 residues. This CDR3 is CASSSDRVGGEKLFF. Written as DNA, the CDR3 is TGTGCCAGCAGCTCAGACAGGGTAGGGGGTGAAAAACTGTTTTTT.

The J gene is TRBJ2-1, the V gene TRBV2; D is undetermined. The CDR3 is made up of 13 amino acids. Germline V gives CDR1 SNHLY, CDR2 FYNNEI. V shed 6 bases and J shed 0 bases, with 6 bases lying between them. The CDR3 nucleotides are TGTGCCAGCAGGTCGAGCTCCTACAATGAGCAGTTCTTC. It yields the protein CASRSSSYNEQFF.

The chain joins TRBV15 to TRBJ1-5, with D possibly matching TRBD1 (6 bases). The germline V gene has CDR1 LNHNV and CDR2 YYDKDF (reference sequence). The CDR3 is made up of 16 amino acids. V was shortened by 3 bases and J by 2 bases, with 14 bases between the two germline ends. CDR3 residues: CATSSTRGYGNQPQHF. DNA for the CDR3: TGTGCCACCAGCAGCACAAGGGGGTATGGCAATCAGCCCCAGCATTTT.

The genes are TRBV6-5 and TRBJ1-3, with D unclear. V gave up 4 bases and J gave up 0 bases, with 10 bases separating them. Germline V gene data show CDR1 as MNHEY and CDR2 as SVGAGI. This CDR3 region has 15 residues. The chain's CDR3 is CASSSLGYSGNTIYF. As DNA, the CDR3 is TGTGCCAGCAGTTCCTTGGGCTACTCTGGAAACACCATATATTTT.

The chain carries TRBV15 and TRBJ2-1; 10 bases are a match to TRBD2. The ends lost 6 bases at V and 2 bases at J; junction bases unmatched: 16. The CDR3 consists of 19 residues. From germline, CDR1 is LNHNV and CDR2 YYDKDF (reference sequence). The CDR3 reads CATRPGTSVKTYAYNEQFF. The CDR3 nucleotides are TGTGCCACCAGACCCGGGACTAGCGTGAAGACGTATGCCTACAATGAGCAGTTCTTC. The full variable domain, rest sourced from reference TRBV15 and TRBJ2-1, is DAMVIQNPRYQVTQFGKPVTLSCSQTLNHNVMYWYQQKSSQAPKLLFHYYDKDFNNEADTPDNFQSRRPNTSFCFLDIRSPGLGDTAMYLCATRPGTSVKTYAYNEQFFGPGTRLTVL.

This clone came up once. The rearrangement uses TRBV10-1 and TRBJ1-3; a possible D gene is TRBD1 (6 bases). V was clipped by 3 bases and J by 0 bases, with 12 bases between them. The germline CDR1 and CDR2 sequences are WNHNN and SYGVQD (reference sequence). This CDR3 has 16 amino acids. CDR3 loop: CASSDRRDTSGNTIYF. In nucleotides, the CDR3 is TGCGCCAGCAGTGATCGACGGGACACCTCTGGAAACACCATATATTTT.

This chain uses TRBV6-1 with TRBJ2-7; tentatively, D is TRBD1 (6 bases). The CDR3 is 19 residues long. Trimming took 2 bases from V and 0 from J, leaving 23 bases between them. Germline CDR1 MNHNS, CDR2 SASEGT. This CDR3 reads CASSERGTGTSTHSYEQYF. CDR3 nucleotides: TGTGCCAGCAGTGAAAGGGGGACCGGGACAAGCACACACTCCTACGAGCAGTACTTC.

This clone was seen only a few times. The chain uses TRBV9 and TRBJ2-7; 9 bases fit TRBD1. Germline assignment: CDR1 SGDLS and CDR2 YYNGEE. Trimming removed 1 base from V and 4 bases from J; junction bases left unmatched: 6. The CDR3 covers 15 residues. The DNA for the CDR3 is TGTGCCAGCAGCGTAACGGGACAGGGATCATACGAGCAGTACTTC. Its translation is CASSVTGQGSYEQYF.

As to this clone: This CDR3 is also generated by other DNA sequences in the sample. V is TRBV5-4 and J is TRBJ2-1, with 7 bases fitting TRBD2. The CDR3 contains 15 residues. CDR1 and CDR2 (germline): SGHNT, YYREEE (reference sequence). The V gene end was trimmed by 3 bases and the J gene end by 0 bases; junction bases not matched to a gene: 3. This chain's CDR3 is CASSSSGNSYNEQFF. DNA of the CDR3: TGTGCCAGCAGCTCAAGCGGGAACTCCTACAATGAGCAGTTCTTC.

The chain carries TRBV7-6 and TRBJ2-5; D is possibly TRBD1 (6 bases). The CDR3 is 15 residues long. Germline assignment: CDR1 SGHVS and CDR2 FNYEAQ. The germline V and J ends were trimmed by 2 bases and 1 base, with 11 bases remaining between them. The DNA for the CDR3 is TGTGCCAGCAGCTTAACTGGACAGTCCCAAGAGACCCAGTACTTC. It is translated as CASSLTGQSQETQYF.

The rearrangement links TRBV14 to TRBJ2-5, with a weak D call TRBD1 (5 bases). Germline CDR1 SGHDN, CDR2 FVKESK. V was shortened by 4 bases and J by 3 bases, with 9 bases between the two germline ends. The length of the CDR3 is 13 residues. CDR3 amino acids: CASSRWGEETQYF. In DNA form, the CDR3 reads TGTGCCAGCAGCCGTTGGGGCGAAGAGACCCAGTACTTC. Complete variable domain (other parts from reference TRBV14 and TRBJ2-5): EAGVTQFPSHSVIEKGQTVTLRCDPISGHDNLYWYRRVMGKEIKFLLHFVKESKQDESGMPNNRFLAERTGGTYSTLKVQPAELEDSGVYFCASSRWGEETQYFGPGTRLLVL.

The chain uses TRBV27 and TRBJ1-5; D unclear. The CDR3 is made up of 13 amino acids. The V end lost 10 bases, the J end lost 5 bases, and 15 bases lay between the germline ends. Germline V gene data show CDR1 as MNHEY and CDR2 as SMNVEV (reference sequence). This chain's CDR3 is CATSSRRDQPQHF. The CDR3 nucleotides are TGTGCCACCTCCTCCCGACGGGATCAGCCCCAGCATTTT.

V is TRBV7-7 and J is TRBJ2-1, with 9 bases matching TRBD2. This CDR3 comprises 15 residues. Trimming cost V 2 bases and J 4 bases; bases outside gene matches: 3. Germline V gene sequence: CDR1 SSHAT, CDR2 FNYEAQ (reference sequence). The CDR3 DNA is TGTGCCAGCAGCTTACGACTAGCGGCTTACAATGAGCAGTTCTTC. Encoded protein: CASSLRLAAYNEQFF.

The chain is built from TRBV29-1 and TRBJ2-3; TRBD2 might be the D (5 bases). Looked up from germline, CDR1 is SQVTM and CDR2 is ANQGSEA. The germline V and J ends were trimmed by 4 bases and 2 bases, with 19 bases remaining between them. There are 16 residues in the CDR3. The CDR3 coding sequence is TGCAGCGTTGTGGGCGATGTGCGGGCCCACACAGATACGCAGTATTTT. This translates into CSVVGDVRAHTDTQYF.

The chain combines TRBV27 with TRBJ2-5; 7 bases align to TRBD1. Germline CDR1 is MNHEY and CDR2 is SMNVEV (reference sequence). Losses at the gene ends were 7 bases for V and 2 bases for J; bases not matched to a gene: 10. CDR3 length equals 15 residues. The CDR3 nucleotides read TGTGCCAGCAACGAACAACCGGGACAGCAAGAGACCCAGTACTTC. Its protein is CASNEQPGQQETQYF.

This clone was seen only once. CDR3 sequence: CAWSLDTRNQPQHF. The CDR3 DNA is TGTGCCTGGAGTTTGGACACACGCAATCAGCCCCAGCATTTT. The V and J genes are TRBV30 and TRBJ1-5; possible D gene TRBD1, 5 bases. The CDR3 loop spans 14 amino acids. The V end lost 2 bases, the J end lost 2 bases, and 10 bases lay between the germline ends. CDR1 GTSNPN and CDR2 SVGIG come from the germline V gene (reference sequence).

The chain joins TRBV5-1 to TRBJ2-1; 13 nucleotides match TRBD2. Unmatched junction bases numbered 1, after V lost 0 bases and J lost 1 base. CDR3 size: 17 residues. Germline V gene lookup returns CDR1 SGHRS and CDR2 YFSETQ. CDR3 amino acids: CASSLGTSGRSYNEQFF. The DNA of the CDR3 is TGCGCCAGCAGCTTGGGGACTAGCGGGAGATCCTACAATGAGCAGTTCTTC.

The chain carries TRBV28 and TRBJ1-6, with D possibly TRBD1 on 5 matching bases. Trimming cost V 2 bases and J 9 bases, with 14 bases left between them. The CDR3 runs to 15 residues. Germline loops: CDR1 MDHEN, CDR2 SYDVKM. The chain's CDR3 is CASSLRFQGFSPLHF. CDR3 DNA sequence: TGTGCCAGCAGTTTAAGGTTTCAGGGCTTTTCACCCCTCCACTTT.

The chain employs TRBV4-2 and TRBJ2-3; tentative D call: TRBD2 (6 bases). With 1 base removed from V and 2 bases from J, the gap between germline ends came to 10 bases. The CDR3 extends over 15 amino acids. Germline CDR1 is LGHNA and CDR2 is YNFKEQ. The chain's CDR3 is CASSQVGRVTDTQYF. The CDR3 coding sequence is TGTGCCAGCAGCCAAGTCGGGAGAGTCACAGATACGCAGTATTTT.

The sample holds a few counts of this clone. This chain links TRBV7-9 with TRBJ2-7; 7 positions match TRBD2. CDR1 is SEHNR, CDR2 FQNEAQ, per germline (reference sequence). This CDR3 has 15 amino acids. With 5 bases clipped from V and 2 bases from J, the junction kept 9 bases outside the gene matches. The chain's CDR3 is CASSQFGGGAYEQYF. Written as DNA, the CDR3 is TGTGCCAGCAGCCAATTTGGGGGAGGGGCCTACGAGCAGTACTTC.

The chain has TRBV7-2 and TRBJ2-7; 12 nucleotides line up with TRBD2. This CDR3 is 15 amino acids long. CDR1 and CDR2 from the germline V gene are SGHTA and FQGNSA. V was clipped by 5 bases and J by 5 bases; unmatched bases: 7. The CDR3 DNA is TGTGCCAGCAGCATCGGACTAGCGGGAAGCCACGAGCAGTACTTC. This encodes CASSIGLAGSHEQYF. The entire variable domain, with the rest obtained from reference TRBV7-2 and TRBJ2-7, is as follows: GAGVSQSPSNKVTEKGKDVELRCDPISGHTALYWYRQSLGQGLEFLIYFQGNSAPDKSGLPSDRFSAERTGGSVSTLTIQRTQQEDSAVYLCASSIGLAGSHEQYFGPGTRLTVT.

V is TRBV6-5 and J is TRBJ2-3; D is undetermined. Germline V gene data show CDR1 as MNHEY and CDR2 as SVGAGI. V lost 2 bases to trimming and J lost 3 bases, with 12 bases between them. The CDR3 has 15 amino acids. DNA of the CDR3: TGTGCCAGCAGTTACGGGCCAGCAAGTACAGATACGCAGTATTTT. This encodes CASSYGPASTDTQYF.

The CDR3 protein is CASRDTNTEAFF. Written as DNA, the CDR3 is TGCGCCAGCAGGGACACTAACACTGAAGCTTTCTTT. The chain recombines TRBV10-2 with TRBJ1-1; perhaps TRBD1 as D (5 bases). The CDR3 contains 12 residues. CDR1 is WSHSY, CDR2 SAAADI, per germline. The V gene lost 6 bases and the J gene lost 2 bases, with 7 bases spanning the gap.